This is a list of T cell receptor beta chains from one sample in a study of T cells in Graves' hyperthyroidism and ophthalmopathy. From the multiplex PCR reads, TCRdb called clonotypes with MiXCR, one entry per CDR3 protein. In the table there are about 460,000 distinct CDR3 sequences, approximately 23% of which are singletons. Sequencing was performed on blood. Every receptor here comes from a woman between 70 and 85 years old with Graves' ophthalmopathy. Each CDR3 is given with its conserved first and last residue. D genes are given only for firm matches. Size tells how often a clone was seen (once, few, many) or the class of an expanded clone, and some rows leave it out.

TRBV7-8	TRBJ1-1	few	-	TGTGCCAGCAGCTCCCGACGGCCCCGTACTGAAGCTTTCTTT	CASSSRRPRTEAFF
TRBV27	TRBJ2-1	few	-	TGTGCCAGCAGTTTACTTTCCAGTTTCTCCTACGTGCCCTGGGAGCAGTTCTTC	CASSLLSSFSYVPWEQFF
TRBV2	TRBJ1-1	-	-	TGTGCCAGCAGGAAAGGGACGGATAACACTGAAGCTTTCTTT	CASRKGTDNTEAFF
TRBV11-3	TRBJ2-7	few	-	TGTGCCAGCAGCTTACCTCCCCCTCCGGGGCGGCGGGAGCAGTACTTC	CASSLPPPPGRREQYF
TRBV5-1	TRBJ1-2	few	-	TGCGCCAGCAGCTTAGGAGGGGGTGATGGCTACACCTTC	CASSLGGGDGYTF
TRBV6-1	TRBJ1-1	few	-	TGTGCCAGCGCTCTGGGGAACACTGAAGCTTTCTTT	CASALGNTEAFF
TRBV6-2/TRBV6-3	TRBJ2-1	many	TRBD2	TGTGCCAGCAGTTGGACTAGCGGGACTTTACCCAACAATGAGCAGTTCTTC	CASSWTSGTLPNNEQFF
TRBV30	TRBJ1-2	many	-	TGTGCCTGGACCCGGGGCAGTTATGGCTACACCTTC	CAWTRGSYGYTF
TRBV10-2	TRBJ2-3	few	TRBD2	TGCGCCAGCACCAATCTACTAGCGGGAGGAGATACGCAGTATTTT	CASTNLLAGGDTQYF
TRBV28	TRBJ2-7	few	TRBD1	TGTGCCAGCAGTTCGGACAGGGCTTACTACGAGCAGTACTTC	CASSSDRAYYEQYF
TRBV24-1	TRBJ2-1	-	-	TGTGCCACCAGTGATTCGCGCCAGGGGGGGGATGAGCAGTTCTTC	CATSDSRQGGDEQFF
TRBV27	TRBJ2-7	-	-	TGTGCCAGCAGGACGCGAGGACATTTCTCCTACGAGCAGTACTTC	CASRTRGHFSYEQYF
TRBV30	TRBJ1-6	-	-	TGTGCCTGGAGTGCCTCCGCCACACCCCTCCACTTT	CAWSASATPLHF
TRBV2	TRBJ2-5	many	-	TGTGCCAGCAGTGCCCCCGGCGCGGGCCAAGAGACCCAGTACTTC	CASSAPGAGQETQYF
TRBV5-1	TRBJ2-1	-	TRBD2	TGCGCCAGCAGCTTTGAAGTACTAGCGGATGAGCAGTTCTTC	CASSFEVLADEQFF
TRBV5-1	TRBJ1-1	-	TRBD1	TGCGCCAGCAGCCGAACAGGGGACGGGAACACTGAAGCTTTCTTT	CASSRTGDGNTEAFF
TRBV6-2/TRBV6-3	TRBJ2-2	-	TRBD1	TGTGCCAGCAGCCCGACAGGGATATACACCGGGGAGCTGTTTTTT	CASSPTGIYTGELFF
TRBV7-8	TRBJ2-1	few	-	TGTGCCAGCAGCTCGACCGGGGTCTACAATGAGCAGTTCTTC	CASSSTGVYNEQFF
TRBV30	TRBJ1-1	-	-	TGTGCCTGGAGTCCCCATCAGAACACTGAAGCTCTCTTT	CAWSPHQNTEALF
TRBV6-5	TRBJ2-1	-	TRBD2	TGTGCCAGCAGTTACGGGACTAGCGGGAGGGTACGGGAGCAGTTCTTC	CASSYGTSGRVREQFF
TRBV2	TRBJ1-5	-	-	TGTGCCAGCAGTGGACAGGTGCAATATCAGCCCCAGCATTTT	CASSGQVQYQPQHF
TRBV7-8	TRBJ2-3	many	TRBD2	TGTGCCAGCAGCTCCGGGACTAGCGGGCTGAGGGGAACAGATACGCAGTATTTT	CASSSGTSGLRGTDTQYF
TRBV20-1	TRBJ1-5	few	TRBD1	TGCAGTGCTAGACCGCCGACAGGGCGGAGCAATCAGCCCCAGCATTTT	CSARPPTGRSNQPQHF
TRBV6-1	TRBJ2-5	-	TRBD1	TGTGCCAGCAGCACTACAGGGGGGCTCGTAGAGACCCAGTACTTC	CASSTTGGLVETQYF
TRBV5-1	TRBJ2-7	-	-	TGCGCCAGCAGTTCGGCCTTGGGAGAGCAGTACTTC	CASSSALGEQYF
TRBV25-1	TRBJ2-2	few	-	TGTGCCAGCAGTGACAGCCTTCTTACCGGGGAGCTGTTTTTT	CASSDSLLTGELFF
TRBV7-9	TRBJ2-3	few	TRBD2	TGTGCCAGCAGCGTCGGGACTAGCGCAGATACGCAGTATTTT	CASSVGTSADTQYF
TRBV6-5	TRBJ1-1	few	TRBD1	TGTGCCAGCAGTTACAGGGTGACAGGGGGCCTGAACACTGAAGCTTTCTTT	CASSYRVTGGLNTEAFF
TRBV10-2	TRBJ2-7	few	TRBD2	TGCGCCAGCAGTGGCTTAGCGGGAGGCGGAAACTACGAGCAGTACTTC	CASSGLAGGGNYEQYF
TRBV11-2	TRBJ2-1	many	TRBD2	TGTGCCAGCACCGCTAGCGGGTCGTCCTACAATGAGCAGTTCTTC	CASTASGSSYNEQFF
TRBV29-1	TRBJ2-7	few	-	TGCAGCGTCCCAACCGAGCAGTACTTC	CSVPTEQYF
TRBV18	TRBJ1-2	-	-	TGTGCCAGCTCACCAGGGACCCAACCTAACTATGGCTACACCTTC	CASSPGTQPNYGYTF
TRBV11-3	TRBJ2-5	-	TRBD1	TGTGCCAGCAGCTTTACGGGACAGGGACCGCAGTACTTC	CASSFTGQGPQYF
TRBV12-3/TRBV12-4	TRBJ2-1	-	TRBD1	TGTGCCAGCAGGAGGAATCAGGGGGCCCATGAGCAGTTCTTC	CASRRNQGAHEQFF
TRBV6-2/TRBV6-3	TRBJ1-1	-	-	TGTGCCAGCAGACGGACATCGAACACTGAAGCTTTCTTT	CASRRTSNTEAFF
TRBV28	TRBJ2-1	many	TRBD1	TGTGCCAGCAGTTCGCCTTACAGGGGGCTAAGGTACAATGAGCAGTTCTTC	CASSSPYRGLRYNEQFF
TRBV5-7	TRBJ2-4	-	-	TGTGCCAGCAGCCACAAACGGGCCCTTATAAACATTCAGTACTTC	CASSHKRALINIQYF
TRBV4-2	TRBJ2-3	-	-	TGTGCCAGCAGCCAAGTTCCCATTCAGGGTACGGAGCGCGCCAAAACGCAGTATTTT	CASSQVPIQGTERAKTQYF
TRBV11-3	TRBJ2-4	many	-	TGTGCCAGCAGCTTAGGGTCCAGGAAAAACATTCAGTACTTC	CASSLGSRKNIQYF
TRBV7-8	TRBJ2-3	many	-	TGTGCCAGCCTCTTAACCCCGGGGGGCGGGAGAGATACGCAGTATTTT	CASLLTPGGGRDTQYF
TRBV11-2	TRBJ1-1	few	-	TGTGCCAGCAGCCCGGGTGGGGGGTGGACTGAAGCTTTCTTT	CASSPGGGWTEAFF
TRBV7-3	TRBJ2-3	-	-	TGTGCCAGCAGCTTACAACAGGGAACAGATACGCAGTATTTT	CASSLQQGTDTQYF
TRBV7-9	TRBJ2-7	few	-	TGTGCCAGCAGCCAGGACAGTCACGAGCAGTACTTC	CASSQDSHEQYF
TRBV12-3/TRBV12-4	TRBJ1-6	many	-	TGTGCCAGCAGTTTTGGCAGTGATAATTCACCCCTCCACTTT	CASSFGSDNSPLHF
TRBV12-3/TRBV12-4	TRBJ2-3	-	TRBD2	TGTGCCAGCAGTTTGATGGGGACTAGCGGGATTGAAGATACGCAGTATTTT	CASSLMGTSGIEDTQYF
TRBV28	TRBJ2-7	-	TRBD1	TGTGCCAGCCTTCGACAGGGGGGAAGATCCTACGAGCAGTACTTC	CASLRQGGRSYEQYF
TRBV5-1	TRBJ2-7	few	-	TGCGCCAGCAGCTCCATCGAAAGCGGAGCCACCTACGAGCAGTACTTC	CASSSIESGATYEQYF
TRBV5-5	TRBJ2-7	-	TRBD1	TGTGCCAGCAGCCGACAGGGGGAATCCTACGAGCAGTACTTC	CASSRQGESYEQYF
TRBV12-3/TRBV12-4	TRBJ2-3	-	TRBD2	TGTGCCAGCAGTTCCCCCGGAGTAGCGGGGGCCACTACGCAGTATTTT	CASSSPGVAGATTQYF
TRBV19	TRBJ1-4	many	TRBD1	TGTGCCAGTAGTATAAAGGGGGCGAATGAAAAACTGTTTTTT	CASSIKGANEKLFF
TRBV28	TRBJ2-1	-	TRBD2	TGTGCCAGCAGTTACTTTGCGGGAGTCAATAATGAGCAGTTCTTC	CASSYFAGVNNEQFF
TRBV5-1	TRBJ2-7	-	TRBD2	TGCGCCAGCAGCTTGCCGGGACTAGCGGGAGGCGTTTACGAGCAGTACTTC	CASSLPGLAGGVYEQYF
TRBV6-2/TRBV6-3	TRBJ1-1	many	-	TGTGCCAGCAGTTACTCGTTCCGAATGAACACTGAAGCTTTCTTT	CASSYSFRMNTEAFF
TRBV10-3	TRBJ2-3	-	TRBD2	TGTGCCAGTAGACTAGCGGGAGAGTCAGATACGCAGTATTTT	CASRLAGESDTQYF
TRBV7-9	TRBJ1-2	few	TRBD1	TGTGCCAGCAGCTTCACAGGGGCCCGGGGTGGCTACACCTTC	CASSFTGARGGYTF
TRBV6-1	TRBJ2-1	-	TRBD2	TGTGCCAGCAGGGTCCCGGGACTAGCGATAAATGAGCAGTTCTTC	CASRVPGLAINEQFF
TRBV6-1	TRBJ1-5	few	-	TGTGCCAGCAGTGTCGGCAGGGGTTATCAGCCCCAGCATTTT	CASSVGRGYQPQHF